This T cell receptor (beta chain) was captured by sequencing in a study of T cell responses to AZD1222 COVID-19 vaccine. The CDR3 runs to 17 residues. Germline assignment: CDR1 SGDLS and CDR2 YYNGEE. V lost 5 bases and J lost 0; bases outside the gene matches: 11. Only in-frame clones appear in the TCRdb table, and some are missing; sequencing was by immunoSEQ multiplex PCR. This sample has over 85,000 clones, with over 85% found just once. The source of this sequence is an adult in good health. Sequencing was performed on peripheral blood, taken on day 0 of AZD1222 vaccination. J is TRBJ2-7 and V is TRBV9; TRBD1 matches at 10 bases. The CDR3 loop is CASRQDRDRGFSYEQYF. DNA of the CDR3: TGTGCCAGCAGACAGGACCGGGACAGGGGATTCTCCTACGAGCAGTACTTC.